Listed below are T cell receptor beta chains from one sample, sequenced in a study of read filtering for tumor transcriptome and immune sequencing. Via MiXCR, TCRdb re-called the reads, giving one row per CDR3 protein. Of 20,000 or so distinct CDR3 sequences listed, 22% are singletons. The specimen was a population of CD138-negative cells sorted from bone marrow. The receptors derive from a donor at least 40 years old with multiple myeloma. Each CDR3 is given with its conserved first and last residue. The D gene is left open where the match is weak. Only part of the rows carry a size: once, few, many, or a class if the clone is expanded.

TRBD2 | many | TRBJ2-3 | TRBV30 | TGTGCCTGGAGTGGATTCGAGCGGGGTAGCACAGATACGCAGTATTTT | CAWSGFERGSTDTQYF
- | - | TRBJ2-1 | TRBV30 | TGTGCCTGGAGTGTCGGGACCCACTCCTACAATGAGCAGTTCTTC | CAWSVGTHSYNEQFF
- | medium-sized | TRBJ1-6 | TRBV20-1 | TGCAGTGCTAACATACCTGCGGGGAAAGGCAATTCACCCCTCCACTTT | CSANIPAGKGNSPLHF
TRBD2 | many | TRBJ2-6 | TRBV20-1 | TGCAGTGCCAGACTAGCGGGAGAACCAGGGGCCAACGTCCTGACTTTC | CSARLAGEPGANVLTF
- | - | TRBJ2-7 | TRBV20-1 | TGCAGTGCTAGCCGACCCCTCTCCTACGAGCAGTACTTC | CSASRPLSYEQYF
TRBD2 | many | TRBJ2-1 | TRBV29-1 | TGCAGCGTTCGGCGGGGACTAGCGGGGAACAATGAGCAGTTCTTC | CSVRRGLAGNNEQFF
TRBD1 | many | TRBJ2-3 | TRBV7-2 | TGTGCCAGCAGCCCGAGGACAGGGTATTCTAGCACAGATACGCAGTATTTT | CASSPRTGYSSTDTQYF
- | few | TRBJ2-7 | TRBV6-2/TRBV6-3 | TGTGCCAGCACCGACGGGCACGAGCAGTACTTC | CASTDGHEQYF
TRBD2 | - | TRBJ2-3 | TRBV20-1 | TGCAGTCGGGGGGGGACTAGCGGGCCCAGCACAGATACGCAGTATTTT | CSRGGTSGPSTDTQYF
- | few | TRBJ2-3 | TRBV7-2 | TGTGCCAGCAGTTTCACAGATACGCAGTATTTT | CASSFTDTQYF
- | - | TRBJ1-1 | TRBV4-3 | TGCGCTAGCAGCCAAGAGGATTTAGGGGACACTGAAGCTTTCTTT | CASSQEDLGDTEAFF
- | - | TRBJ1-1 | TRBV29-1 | TGCAGCGTTGAGGGGAATTGGGCTGAAGCTTTCTTT | CSVEGNWAEAFF
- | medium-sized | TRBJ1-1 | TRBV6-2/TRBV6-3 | TGTGCCAGCACCGAACTAACAGGGTTTGCTTTCTTT | CASTELTGFAFF
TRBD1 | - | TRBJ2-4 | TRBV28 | TGTGCCAGCAGCAGGGACAGGGCCCCCATTCAGTACTTC | CASSRDRAPIQYF
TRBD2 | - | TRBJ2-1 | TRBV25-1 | TGTGCCATCAGTGAACGCCTAGTGGCGGGAGGAACTTTCGATGAGCAGTTCTTC | CAISERLVAGGTFDEQFF
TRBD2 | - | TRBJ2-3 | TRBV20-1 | TGCAGTGCTAGAAACAGCGGGGGAGATACGCAGTATTTT | CSARNSGGDTQYF
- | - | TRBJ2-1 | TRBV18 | TGTGCCAGCTCACTTGGTAGATTGGGGTCCCACAATGAGCGGTTCTTC | CASSLGRLGSHNERFF
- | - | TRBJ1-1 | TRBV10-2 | TGCGCCAGCAGCGGGCCGACAGCTCAGAACACTGAAGCTTTCTTT | CASSGPTAQNTEAFF
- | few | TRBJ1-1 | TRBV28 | TGTGCCAGCAGTTACGCGGACGGGTCTCAAACTGAAGCTTTCTTT | CASSYADGSQTEAFF
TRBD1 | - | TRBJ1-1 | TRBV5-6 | TGTGCCAGCAGCCCGGCGAAGGGACAGATGAACACTGAAGCCTTCTTT | CASSPAKGQMNTEAFF
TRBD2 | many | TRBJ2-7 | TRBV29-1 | TGCAGCGTTGAAGGGGTAGCGGGATTGTACGAGCAGTACTTC | CSVEGVAGLYEQYF
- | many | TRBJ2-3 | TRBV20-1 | TGCAGTGCTCGCCAGAGCGGCTACAGCACAGATACGCAGTATTTT | CSARQSGYSTDTQYF
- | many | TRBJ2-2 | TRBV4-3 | TGCGCCAGCAGCCAAGATCTAGGGATCACCGGGGAGCTGTTTTTT | CASSQDLGITGELFF
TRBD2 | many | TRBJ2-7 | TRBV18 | TGTGCCAGCTCACCCGGGAGCGGGAGGACTAACGAGCAGTACTTC | CASSPGSGRTNEQYF
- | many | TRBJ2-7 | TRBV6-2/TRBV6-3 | TGTGCCAGCAGTAAGGGTCGCGGTGTAGAGCAGTACTTC | CASSKGRGVEQYF